The 24 T cell receptor beta chains below come from one sample, sequenced in a study of tissue T cells after allogeneic stem cell transplantation. Method: immunoSEQ multiplex PCR; TCRdb's copy keeps in-frame clones and lacks some. The table has several thousand clones, around two thirds seen once. Steroid-refractory graft-versus-host disease after allogeneic hematopoietic cell transplant qualified adults for prospective research-autopsy enrollment. This sample comprised left colon tissue, obtained at autopsy. Receptors originate from a male patient at least 60 years old with steroid-refractory graft-versus-host disease after an allogeneic stem cell transplant. Some T cells may have originated in the graft donor.

The gene calls are TRBV27 and TRBJ1-2; D gene unclear. CDR1 and CDR2 (germline): MNHEY, SMNVEV (reference sequence). The CDR3 is made up of 13 amino acids. Deletions cut 0 bases from V and 4 bases from J, with 6 bases between. The CDR3 here is CASSLSNAYGYTF. The CDR3 DNA follows: TGTGCCAGCAGTTTATCCAACGCCTATGGCTACACCTTC.

The rearrangement uses TRBV29-1 and TRBJ1-1; 7 bases are a match to TRBD1. Germline loops: CDR1 SQVTM, CDR2 ANQGSEA. The CDR3 covers 14 residues. V was clipped by 6 bases and J by 4 bases; unmatched bases: 11. CDR3 coding DNA: TGCAGCGTCAGATCCGGGACAGAGATCACTGAAGCTTTCTTT. This encodes CSVRSGTEITEAFF.

The chain employs TRBV5-1 and TRBJ2-1; 7 bases match TRBD1. The CDR3 has 14 amino acids. The germline V gene encodes CDR1 SGHRS and CDR2 YFSETQ. The V segment lost 9 bases and the J segment 1 base; nucleotides outside the gene matches: 7. The CDR3 coding sequence is TGCGCCACAAAAGCAGGGGGTTCCTACAATGAGCAGTTCTTC. Translating gives CATKAGGSYNEQFF.

A few counts support this clone. This chain connects TRBV29-1 to TRBJ1-2; D is perhaps TRBD1 (5 bases). The CDR3 is 12 residues long. Germline CDR1 reads SQVTM; CDR2 reads ANQGSEA. Deletions cut 7 bases from V and 8 bases from J, with 17 bases between. CDR3 region: CSGQDVWGGYTF. CDR3 bases: TGCAGCGGTCAGGACGTTTGGGGCGGCTACACCTTC.

This clone is categorized as large. This chain joins TRBV27 and TRBJ1-1; TRBD1 agrees at 7 bases. V shed 5 bases and J 7 bases; nucleotides not matched to a gene: 7. The CDR3 has 13 residues. CDR1 is MNHEY, CDR2 SMNVEV, per germline (reference sequence). This CDR3 reads CASSPYRDSEAFF. The CDR3 DNA is TGTGCCAGCAGTCCCTACCGGGACAGTGAAGCTTTCTTT.

This clone was observed a single time. This rearrangement joins TRBV7-3 to TRBJ1-1, with D maybe TRBD1 (5 bases). This CDR3 comprises 15 residues. The germline gives CDR1 SGHTA, CDR2 FQGTGA. V lost 5 bases and J lost 1, with 14 bases in between. DNA for the CDR3: TGTGCCAGCAGCAAAACGGGACTCCGGAACACTGAAGCTTTCTTT. Residues: CASSKTGLRNTEAFF.

This rearrangement joins TRBV30 to TRBJ1-2; 9 bases match TRBD1. CDR1 and CDR2 from the germline V gene are GTSNPN and SVGIG (reference sequence). The CDR3 is 13 amino acids. The J segment lost 8 bases and the V segment lost 0 bases, leaving 4 bases of the junction unmatched. CDR3 protein: CAWSVQGATGYTF. CDR3 bases: TGTGCCTGGAGTGTACAGGGGGCTACCGGCTACACCTTC.

The chain employs TRBV5-1 and TRBJ1-2; the D gene is possibly TRBD1 (5 bases). The CDR3 is made up of 14 amino acids. Germline V CDR1 and CDR2: SGHRS, YFSETQ. V was cut by 5 bases and J by 0 bases, with 11 bases left in between. Here the CDR3 DNA reads TGCGCCAGCAGACCGGGGGAATCTAACTATGGCTACACCTTC. Translating gives CASRPGESNYGYTF.

The chain combines TRBV11-2 with TRBJ2-4; D uncertain. V was shortened by 0 bases and J by 9 bases, with 9 bases between the two germline ends. Germline CDR1 reads SGHAT; CDR2 reads FQNNGV. The CDR3 sequence is 13 residues long. In DNA, the CDR3 is TGTGCCAGCAGCTTAGAGGTAATCGGCATTCAGTACTTC. Translation gives CASSLEVIGIQYF. Combining the CDR3 with reference TRBV11-2 and TRBJ2-4 gives the whole variable domain EAGVAQSPRYKIIEKRQSVAFWCNPISGHATLYWYQQILGQGPKLLIQFQNNGVVDDSQLPKDRFSAERLKGVDSTLKIQPAKLEDSAVYLCASSLEVIGIQYFGAGTRLSVL.

This clone has just one count. The chain uses TRBV5-6 and TRBJ1-4, with 7 bases matching TRBD1. The length of the CDR3 is 18 residues. Trimming at V came to 0 bases and at J to 3 bases, leaving 11 bases not matched to a gene. Germline CDR1 reads SGHDT; CDR2 reads YYEEEE. CDR3 amino acids: CASSLAIGGGAPNEKLFF. DNA of the CDR3: TGTGCCAGCAGCTTGGCCATCGGAGGGGGCGCCCCTAATGAAAAACTGTTTTTT.

This clone qualifies as large. The rearrangement joins TRBV10-3 to TRBJ2-5; a weak D match, TRBD2 (6 bases). The CDR3 has 13 amino acids. CDR1 is ENHRY and CDR2 is SYGVKD in the germline V gene. V lost 6 bases to trimming and J lost 5 bases, with 13 bases between them. CDR3 protein: CAISPGGYETQYF. The DNA for the CDR3 is TGTGCCATCAGCCCTGGGGGGTACGAGACCCAGTACTTC.

This CDR3 reads CASTELAGGQETQYF. As DNA, the CDR3 is TGTGCCAGCACCGAACTAGCGGGGGGGCAAGAGACCCAGTACTTC. The J gene is TRBJ2-5, the V gene TRBV27; 13 bases line up with TRBD2. CDR3 size: 15 residues. Per germline, CDR1 MNHEY and CDR2 SMNVEV (reference sequence). J lost 2 bases, V lost 7 bases, and 4 bases had no gene match.

The CDR3 here is CASSQTSGGTDTQYF. Here the CDR3 DNA reads TGTGCCAGCAGCCAAACTAGCGGGGGTACAGATACGCAGTATTTT. The chain couples TRBV3-1 (or the pseudogene TRBV3-2) to TRBJ2-3, with 11 bases identical to TRBD2. The V segment lost 2 bases and the J segment 3 bases; nucleotides outside the gene matches: 1. Germline CDR1 LGHDT, CDR2 YNNKEL (reference sequence). The CDR3 is 15 residues long.

This clone turned up a few times. The J gene is TRBJ2-3, the V gene TRBV7-9; D is unclear. The CDR3 covers 14 residues. CDR1 and CDR2 (germline): SEHNR, FQNEAQ (reference sequence). Trimming left V 0 bases short and J 4 bases short, with 8 bases between. The CDR3 protein is CASSLASSSDTQYF. In nucleotides, the CDR3 is TGTGCCAGCAGCTTAGCCTCGTCCTCAGATACGCAGTATTTT.

The chain is built from TRBV5-8 and TRBJ1-2; D remains unclear. The germline V gene has CDR1 SGHTS and CDR2 YDEGEE. This CDR3 spans 15 amino acids. Between the trimmed V and J ends, which lost 4 bases and 8 bases, there was a span of 21 bases. The CDR3 coding sequence is TGTGCCAGCAGCCGATTCTTCCTGGCTGTAGTCGGCTACACCTTC. The encoded protein is CASSRFFLAVVGYTF.

The chain uses TRBV10-3 and TRBJ1-1; possible D gene TRBD1, 5 bases. With 6 bases removed from V and 4 bases from J, the gap between germline ends came to 12 bases. The CDR3 consists of 13 residues. Germline V gene lookup returns CDR1 ENHRY and CDR2 SYGVKD. CDR3 in amino acids: CAIRGDGFTEAFF. CDR3 bases: TGTGCCATCAGGGGGGACGGTTTCACTGAAGCTTTCTTT.

The V call is TRBV2, the J call TRBJ1-5; D is ambiguous. CDR1 and CDR2 from the germline V gene are SNHLY and FYNNEI. The CDR3 is made up of 14 amino acids. V lost 8 bases, J lost 4 bases, and 15 bases lay in between. The CDR3 sequence: CASVPNAGNQPQHF. The CDR3, as DNA: TGTGCCAGCGTGCCCAATGCTGGGAATCAGCCCCAGCATTTT.

The genes are TRBV5-6 and TRBJ1-1; D call uncertain. Per the germline V gene, CDR1 is SGHDT and CDR2 is YYEEEE. The V and J ends lost 4 bases and 11 bases respectively, with 21 bases between them. The CDR3 is 14 residues long. As DNA, the CDR3 is TGTGCCAGCAGCCTTCACCCGGAGATACTGGAGGCTTTCTTT. Amino acids: CASSLHPEILEAFF.

This clone has a handful of counts. This chain links TRBV18 with TRBJ2-2, with 7 bases that match TRBD1. V shed 6 bases and J 0 bases; nucleotides not matched to a gene: 7. This CDR3 comprises 16 residues. Germline V gene data show CDR1 as KGHSH and CDR2 as LQKENI. The CDR3 nucleotides read TGTGCCAGCTCCGAGAGACAGGGACCGAACACCGGGGAGCTGTTTTTT. Amino acid sequence: CASSERQGPNTGELFF. Drawing the rest from reference TRBV18 and TRBJ2-2, the complete variable domain is NAGVMQNPRHLVRRRGQEARLRCSPMKGHSHVYWYRQLPEEGLKFMVYLQKENIIDESGMPKERFSAEFPKEGPSILRIQQVVRGDSAAYFCASSERQGPNTGELFFGEGSRLTVL.

The CDR3 DNA sequence: TGTGCCAGCAAAGAGGACCGCTCCATATCTGGGGCCAACGTCCTGACTTTC. It is translated as CASKEDRSISGANVLTF. The gene calls are TRBV27 and TRBJ2-6; D ambiguous. Germline CDR1 reads MNHEY; CDR2 reads SMNVEV (reference sequence). Trimming took 7 bases from V and 1 from J, leaving 17 bases between them. The CDR3 length is 17 residues.

This clone has only a few counts. The J gene is TRBJ1-3, the V gene TRBV13; D is possibly TRBD1 (5 bases). This CDR3 has 15 amino acids. CDR1 and CDR2 from the germline V gene are PRHDT and FYEKMQ (reference sequence). Trimming shortened V by 0 bases and J by 2 bases, and 8 bases separated the two germline ends. For the CDR3, the DNA is TGTGCCAGCAGCTTAGGCCAGGGCACTGGAAACACCATATATTTT. It translates to CASSLGQGTGNTIYF.

The chain couples TRBV3-1 (or the pseudogene TRBV3-2) to TRBJ2-3; TRBD1 or TRBD2 may be the D gene (5 bases each). CDR3 length: 17 residues. Germline CDR1 LGHDT, CDR2 YNNKEL (reference sequence). Between the trimmed V and J ends, which lost 5 bases and 4 bases, there was a span of 22 bases. CDR3 sequence reads: CASSVRTGTFGADTQYF. The CDR3 coding sequence is TGTGCCAGCAGCGTCCGTACCGGGACCTTCGGCGCAGATACGCAGTATTTT.

This sequence joins TRBV5-1 and TRBJ1-4; TRBD1 matches at 8 bases. Germline V gene lookup returns CDR1 SGHRS and CDR2 YFSETQ. The V gene end was trimmed by 4 bases and the J gene end by 8 bases; junction bases not matched to a gene: 7. This CDR3 comprises 14 residues. Written as DNA, the CDR3 is TGCGCCAGCAGCGGTGGACAGGGTAACGAAAAACTGTTTTTT. Translation gives CASSGGQGNEKLFF. Looking up the rest from reference TRBV5-1 and TRBJ1-4 gives the full variable domain: KAGVTQTPRYLIKTRGQQVTLSCSPISGHRSVSWYQQTPGQGLQFLFEYFSETQRNKGNFPGRFSGRQFSNSRSEMNVSTLELGDSALYLCASSGGQGNEKLFFGSGTQLSVL.

To note about this clone: Germline and junction disagree at one end, which may indicate a read error. The chain is built from TRBV7-7 and TRBJ2-5; 7 bases agree with TRBD1. The CDR3 spans 18 residues. Germline loops: CDR1 SSHAT, CDR2 FNYEAQ (reference sequence). The CDR3 is CASSLAVTGIWGQETQYF. The CDR3 DNA reads as TGTGCTAGCAGCTTAGCCGTGACAGGGATATGGGGCCAAGAGACCCAGTACTTC.